The clone carrying this T cell receptor beta chain was seen at least ten times. The data stem from a study of human T cells and chemical hapten exposure. Background on the study: Upper back patch tests used 0.01% DPC, scored after 6 days.

One entry per CDR3 protein, called by TCRdb with MiXCR from the RACE reads. The data show under 450,000 distinct CDR3 sequences, about 6% seen once. Trimming took off 4 bases at V and 5 bases at J, with 20 bases between the two ends. The CDR3 is made up of 15 amino acids. Germline-derived CDR1 and CDR2 are SQVTM and ANQGSEA. Documented time point: patch test 2, 6 weeks after DPC sensitization. The sample's treatment: therapeutic diphenylcyclopropenone sensitization with weekly scalp DPC. It was unfractionated whole blood from which total RNA was extracted. This rearrangement joins TRBV29-1 to TRBJ1-1; D is uncertain. Material: whole blood, obtained in connection with sensitization to the hapten diphenylcyclopropenone (DPC). The TCR originated in a woman aged 18-30 years with alopecia areata. Some clones in this sample may be carry-over from other donors' samples. CDR3 nucleotide sequence: TGCAGCGTTGGGCCCTGGACCGACCTGGGGACTGAAGCTTTCTTT. Its translation: CSVGPWTDLGTEAFF. The entire variable domain, with the rest obtained from reference TRBV29-1 and TRBJ1-1, is as follows: SAVISQKPSRDICQRGTSLTIQCQVDSQVTMMFWYRQQPGQSLTLIATANQGSEATYESGFVIDKFPISRPNLTFSTLTVSNMSPEDSSIYLCSVGPWTDLGTEAFFGQGTRLTVV.